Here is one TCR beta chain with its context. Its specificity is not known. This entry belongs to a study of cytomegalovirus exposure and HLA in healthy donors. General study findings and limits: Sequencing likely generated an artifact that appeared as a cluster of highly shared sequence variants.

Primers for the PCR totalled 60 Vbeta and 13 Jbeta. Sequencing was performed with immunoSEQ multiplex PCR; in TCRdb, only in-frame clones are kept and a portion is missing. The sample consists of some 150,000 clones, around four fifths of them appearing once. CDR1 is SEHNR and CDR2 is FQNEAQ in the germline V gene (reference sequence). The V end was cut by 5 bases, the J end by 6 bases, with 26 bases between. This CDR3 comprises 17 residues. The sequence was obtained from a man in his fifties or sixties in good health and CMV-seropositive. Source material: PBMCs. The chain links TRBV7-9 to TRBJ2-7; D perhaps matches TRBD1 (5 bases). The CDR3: CASSAPPGSSNSAEQYF. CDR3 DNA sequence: TGTGCCAGCAGCGCGCCTCCAGGGTCCTCAAATTCTGCCGAGCAGTACTTC.